This is a list of T cell receptor beta chains from one sample in a study of blood T cell repertoires in COVID-19. Measured with immunoSEQ multiplex PCR; TCRdb has only the in-frame clones, and not every one. The sample lists 99,000 or so clones, just over 85% occurring once. Sequenced: peripheral blood. These receptors were taken from an older woman in a cohort sampled during active or convalescent COVID-19. Both conserved end residues are part of each CDR3. A D gene is named only where the DNA matches it firmly. Clone size is not always given. Where it is, it says once, few, many or a class for expanded clones.

clone_size d_call j_call v_call cdr3_aa cdr3_nt
NA NA TRBJ1-2 TRBV4-1 CASSHPGLGGYTF TGCGCCAGCAGCCACCCAGGGTTGGGGGGCTACACCTTC
once NA TRBJ2-5 TRBV4-2 CASSQVQFRRSETQYF TGTGCCAGCAGCCAAGTTCAGTTCAGGAGGTCCGAGACCCAGTACTTC
NA TRBD1 TRBJ2-1 TRBV7-2 CASSPLMRQGPPKKQFF TGTGCCAGCAGCCCTCTAATGCGACAGGGTCCCCCTAAAAAGCAGTTCTTC
NA NA TRBJ1-1 TRBV11-3 CASSLGPRTLQRDTEAFF TGTGCCAGCAGCTTAGGCCCCCGGACTTTACAGAGGGACACTGAAGCTTTCTTT
once TRBD1 TRBJ1-2 TRBV30 CAWTIDRGNYGYTF TGTGCCTGGACCATTGACAGGGGTAACTATGGCTACACCTTC
NA NA TRBJ1-1 TRBV28 CASGNRQAGAFF TGTGCCAGCGGGAATAGACAGGCTGGGGCTTTCTTT
NA NA TRBJ1-5 TRBV4-1 CASSQDHGGNNQPQHF TGCGCCAGCAGCCAAGATCACGGAGGAAATAATCAGCCCCAGCATTTT
NA NA TRBJ2-3 TRBV11-1 CASSFRQGTDTQYF TGTGCCAGCAGCTTCCGACAGGGCACAGATACGCAGTATTTT
NA NA TRBJ1-2 TRBV5-4 CASSLGSERGYGYTF TGTGCCAGCAGCTTGGGATCCGAAAGGGGTTATGGCTACACCTTC
NA NA TRBJ2-1 TRBV19 CASSLGLSGSYNEQFF TGTGCCAGTAGTCTCGGACTAAGCGGATCTTACAATGAGCAGTTCTTC
NA NA TRBJ1-1 TRBV4-1 CASSQTTTEAFF TGCGCCAGCAGCCAAACTACAACAGAAGCTTTCTTT
once TRBD2 TRBJ2-1 TRBV7-9 CASSLVAGGRDEQFF TGTGCCAGCAGCTTAGTAGCGGGAGGGCGGGATGAGCAGTTCTTC
NA TRBD1 TRBJ1-1 TRBV5-1 CASSSLGQGIEAFF TGCGCCAGCAGCTCCCTAGGACAGGGGATTGAAGCTTTCTTT
once NA TRBJ1-2 TRBV6-5 CASTLGTRAYGYTF TGTGCCAGCACCCTCGGGACACGGGCCTATGGCTACACCTTC
NA TRBD1 TRBJ1-2 TRBV27 CASSPGQGWGYGYTF TGTGCCAGCAGTCCAGGACAGGGTTGGGGGTATGGCTACACCTTC
NA NA TRBJ2-1 TRBV9 CASSVWGTDYNEQFF TGTGCCAGCAGCGTATGGGGGACTGACTACAATGAGCAGTTCTTC
NA TRBD2 TRBJ2-3 TRBV3-1/TRBV3-2 CASSQGVPGLATDTQYF TGTGCCAGCAGCCAAGGGGTTCCCGGACTAGCGACAGATACGCAGTATTTT
NA TRBD2 TRBJ2-5 TRBV25-1 CASALLAGGPRETQYF TGTGCCAGCGCCCTTCTAGCGGGGGGGCCTAGGGAGACCCAGTACTTC
NA TRBD1 TRBJ1-1 TRBV6-4 CASRVDRVNTEAFF TGTGCCAGCAGGGTGGACAGGGTGAACACTGAAGCTTTCTTT
NA NA TRBJ2-7 TRBV3-1/TRBV3-2 CASSPLGTFYEQYF TGTGCCAGCAGCCCCCTGGGGACTTTCTACGAGCAGTACTTC
NA NA TRBJ1-5 TRBV6-1 CASSARWEGVNQPQHF TGTGCCAGCAGTGCCAGGTGGGAGGGGGTCAATCAGCCCCAGCATTTT
NA NA TRBJ1-6 TRBV10-3 CAIRSGREMTLHF TGTGCCATCAGGTCCGGGCGGGAAATGACCCTCCACTTT
NA NA TRBJ1-6 TRBV19 CASSIEKGLGSPLHF TGTGCCAGTAGTATAGAGAAGGGGCTGGGTTCACCCCTCCACTTT
medium-sized TRBD1 TRBJ2-7 TRBV4-1 CASSQKRGGWGQGYEQYF TGCGCCAGCAGCCAAAAAAGAGGGGGATGGGGACAGGGCTACGAGCAGTACTTC
NA NA TRBJ1-1 TRBV5-4 CASSLRPPGNTEAFF TGTGCCAGCAGCTTGCGCCCCCCCGGGAACACTGAAGCTTTCTTT
NA NA TRBJ2-5 TRBV6-5 CASSPAGQKETQYF TGTGCCAGCAGTCCCGCGGGACAGAAAGAGACCCAGTACTTC
NA TRBD2 TRBJ2-1 TRBV6-1 CASREPGGVSGNEQFF TGTGCCAGCAGGGAACCCGGGGGGGTTTCTGGCAATGAGCAGTTCTTC
NA NA TRBJ1-1 TRBV7-9 CASSLIAIFGDPGNTEAFF TGTGCCAGCAGCTTAATCGCGATATTTGGTGACCCAGGGAACACTGAAGCTTTCTTT
few NA TRBJ2-7 TRBV5-1 CASSLGLRSYEQYF TGCGCCAGCAGCTTAGGACTCCGTTCCTACGAGCAGTACTTC
once NA TRBJ2-2 TRBV27 CASKLSPLAKTGELFF TGTGCCAGCAAACTAAGTCCGTTAGCTAAAACCGGGGAGCTGTTTTTT
NA TRBD2 TRBJ2-1 TRBV18 CASSLPGTSRHNEQFF TGTGCCAGCTCATTACCCGGGACTAGCCGCCACAATGAGCAGTTCTTC
few TRBD1 TRBJ1-6 TRBV3-1/TRBV3-2 CASSRTGTGDSPLHF TGTGCCAGCAGTCGTACCGGGACAGGGGACTCACCCCTCCACTTT
once TRBD2 TRBJ2-2 TRBV7-9 CASTTSGGSNTGELFF TGTGCCAGCACGACTAGCGGGGGCTCGAACACCGGGGAGCTGTTTTTT
once TRBD1 TRBJ1-1 TRBV20-1 CSAGQGTEAFF TGCAGTGCTGGACAGGGGACGGAAGCTTTCTTT
NA NA TRBJ2-3 TRBV3-1/TRBV3-2 CASSRAGIDTQYF TGTGCCAGCAGCCGGGCCGGTATTGATACGCAGTATTTT
NA NA TRBJ1-6 TRBV9 CASSVSGLNSPLHF TGTGCCAGCAGCGTATCCGGTTTGAATTCACCCCTCCACTTT
NA NA TRBJ2-3 TRBV12-5 CASGLVMGAADTQYF TGTGCTAGTGGTTTGGTAATGGGGGCGGCAGATACGCAGTATTTT
NA TRBD2 TRBJ2-1 TRBV10-3 CAISGGLAGYNEQFF TGTGCCATCAGTGGGGGACTAGCGGGATACAATGAGCAGTTCTTC
NA TRBD2 TRBJ2-7 TRBV6-5 CASTDPAGGGYEQYF TGTGCCAGCACCGACCCAGCGGGGGGCGGGTACGAGCAGTACTTC
NA NA TRBJ1-2 TRBV6-5 CASSPWEGGGYGYTF TGTGCCAGCAGCCCCTGGGAAGGGGGAGGGTATGGCTACACCTTC
NA TRBD1 TRBJ2-5 TRBV6-5 CASSAGQAQETQYF TGTGCCAGCAGCGCCGGACAGGCCCAAGAGACCCAGTACTTC
once TRBD2 TRBJ2-2 TRBV27 CASSLHPGTSGIRGELFF TGTGCCAGCAGTTTACACCCCGGGACTAGCGGGATCCGAGGGGAGCTGTTTTTT
NA TRBD2 TRBJ2-3 TRBV7-3 CASSGTSGIDTQYF TGTGCCAGCAGCGGGACTAGCGGGATAGATACGCAGTATTTT
NA TRBD1 TRBJ1-5 TRBV10-3 CAITADRGQPQHF TGTGCCATCACCGCAGACAGGGGACAGCCCCAGCATTTT
NA NA TRBJ2-2 TRBV12-5 CASGPAGTGELFF TGTGCTAGTGGACCCGCCGGGACCGGGGAGCTGTTTTTT
NA NA TRBJ1-2 TRBV4-2 CASSQSASERINYGYTF TGTGCCAGCAGCCAATCGGCCAGCGAGAGGATAAACTATGGCTACACCTTC
NA NA TRBJ1-2 TRBV5-8 CASSLQGMGGYTF TGTGCCAGCAGCTTGCAGGGAATGGGTGGCTACACCTTC
NA TRBD2 TRBJ2-7 TRBV7-9 CASSLSASGSKQYF TGTGCCAGCAGCTTAAGCGCTAGCGGGAGTAAGCAGTACTTC
NA NA TRBJ1-1 TRBV7-9 CASSLEWPNQAFF TGTGCCAGCAGCTTAGAGTGGCCGAACCAAGCTTTCTTT
NA NA TRBJ1-1 TRBV5-4 CASSRRGLNTEAFF TGTGCCAGCAGCCGACGGGGATTGAACACTGAAGCTTTCTTT
once TRBD2 TRBJ2-3 TRBV27 CASRPSGSGRIDTQYF TGTGCCAGCAGACCTTCGGGGAGCGGGAGAATAGATACGCAGTATTTT
NA TRBD1 TRBJ2-5 TRBV6-6 CASSYGVTGGETQYF TGTGCCAGCAGTTACGGGGTGACAGGGGGCGAGACCCAGTACTTC
NA NA TRBJ2-5 TRBV5-6 CASSAGPTTQETQYF TGTGCCAGCAGCGCGGGACCTACGACTCAAGAGACCCAGTACTTC
NA TRBD1 TRBJ1-1 TRBV4-2 CASSHGETGGGTEAFF TGTGCCAGCAGCCATGGTGAGACAGGGGGGGGGACTGAAGCTTTCTTT
NA NA TRBJ2-2 TRBV7-6 CASSLGTGWTGELFF TGTGCCAGCAGCTTAGGTACAGGTTGGACCGGGGAGCTGTTTTTT
NA TRBD2 TRBJ2-1 TRBV3-1/TRBV3-2 CASSRVAGARNNEQFF TGTGCCAGCAGCCGCGTAGCGGGGGCGAGGAACAATGAGCAGTTCTTC
NA TRBD2 TRBJ2-4 TRBV5-1 CASSTLAGENIQYF TGCGCCAGCAGCACGTTAGCGGGGGAAAACATTCAGTACTTC
NA TRBD1 TRBJ2-7 TRBV9 CASSFGQGSYEQYF TGTGCCAGCAGCTTTGGACAGGGATCCTACGAGCAGTACTTC
NA TRBD2 TRBJ2-7 TRBV11-2 CASSTDRLAAYEQYF TGTGCCAGCAGCACCGACCGACTAGCAGCCTACGAGCAGTACTTC
NA NA TRBJ1-1 TRBV7-9 CASSLVGQNTEAFF TGTGCCAGCAGCTTAGTGGGACAAAACACTGAAGCTTTCTTT